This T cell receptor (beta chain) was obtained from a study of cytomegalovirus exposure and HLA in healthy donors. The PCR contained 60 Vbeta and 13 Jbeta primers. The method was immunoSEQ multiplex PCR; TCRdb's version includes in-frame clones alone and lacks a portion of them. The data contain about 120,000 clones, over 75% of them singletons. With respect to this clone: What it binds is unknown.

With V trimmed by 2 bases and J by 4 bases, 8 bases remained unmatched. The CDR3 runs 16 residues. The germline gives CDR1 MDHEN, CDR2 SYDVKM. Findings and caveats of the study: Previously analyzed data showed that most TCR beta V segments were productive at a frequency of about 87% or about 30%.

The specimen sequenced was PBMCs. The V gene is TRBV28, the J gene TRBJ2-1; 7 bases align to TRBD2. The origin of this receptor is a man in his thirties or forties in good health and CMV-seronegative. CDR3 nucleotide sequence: TGTGCCAGCAGTTTAAAGGGGCCGGGGGGTTACAATGAGCAGTTCTTC. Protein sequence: CASSLKGPGGYNEQFF. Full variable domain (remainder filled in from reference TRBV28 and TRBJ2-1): DVKVTQSSRYLVKRTGEKVFLECVQDMDHENMFWYRQDPGLGLRLIYFSYDVKMKEKGDIPEGYSVSREKKERFSLILESASTNQTSMYLCASSLKGPGGYNEQFFGPGTRLTVL.